These 32 T cell receptor beta chains came from one sample sequenced in a study of monozygotic twins with inflammatory bowel disease. From its re-call of the 5' RACE reads, TCRdb lists each CDR3 protein once, without DNA. The sample has fewer than 550,000 distinct CDR3 sequences. Sequencing used blood. The receptor source for this set is a human donor with ulcerative colitis or Crohn's disease, or a healthy co-twin of an affected twin (not recorded which).

The rearrangement uses TRBV6-2 or TRBV6-3 and TRBJ2-1; TCRdb proposes TRBD2, but this gene call is untestable without DNA. Germline CDR1 is MNHEY and CDR2 is SVGEGT. The CDR3 is 13 amino acids. This CDR3 is CASRNSGDNEQFF.

The V gene is TRBV5-1, the J gene TRBJ1-1; absent DNA, TCRdb's TRBD1 call cannot be checked. CDR3 length: 15 amino acids. The germline CDR1 and CDR2 sequences are SGHRS and YFSETQ. This chain's CDR3 is CASSRTGGTNTEAFF.

CDR3 loop: CASSVVGGNTEAFF. The V gene is TRBV9, the J gene TRBJ1-1; TCRdb selects TRBD1, and the lack of DNA leaves this call unchecked. The CDR3 is made up of 14 amino acids. Germline lookup yields CDR1 SGDLS and CDR2 YYNGEE.

This rearrangement joins TRBV5-4 to TRBJ1-6; TCRdb indicates TRBD1, and absent DNA this call remains unverified. This CDR3 has 12 residues. Germline V CDR1 and CDR2: SGHNT, YYREEE (reference sequence). CDR3: CASSPGISPLHF.

The rearrangement links TRBV19 to TRBJ2-7; the D gene TCRdb calls, TRBD2, cannot be checked with no DNA. Germline lookup yields CDR1 LNHDA and CDR2 SQIVND (reference sequence). This CDR3 is built from 16 residues. The CDR3 loop is CASSMKTSGSIVKQYF. The full variable domain, rest sourced from reference TRBV19 and TRBJ2-7, is DGGITQSPKYLFRKEGQNVTLSCEQNLNHDAMYWYRQDPGQGLRLIYYSQIVNDFQKGDIAEGYSVSREKKESFPLTVTSAQKNPTAFYLCASSMKTSGSIVKQYFGPGTRLTVT.

This chain's CDR3 is CASSQDRYGARTDTQYF. The chain uses TRBV14 and TRBJ2-3; TCRdb's assignment of TRBD1 cannot be checked, as there is no DNA. Germline CDR1 reads SGHDN; CDR2 reads FVKESK. The CDR3 consists of 17 residues.

The genes are TRBV7-9 and TRBJ1-5. The CDR3 runs 12 residues. The germline V gene encodes CDR1 SEHNR and CDR2 FQNEAQ (reference sequence). The CDR3 loop is CASSFAGQPQHF.

The chain couples TRBV18 to TRBJ1-2. The CDR3 has 14 amino acids. Germline V gives CDR1 KGHSH, CDR2 LQKENI. This CDR3 is CASSPPFSGIGYTF.

The chain joins TRBV28 to TRBJ2-3; without DNA, the TCRdb call of TRBD1 cannot be checked. The CDR3 runs to 12 residues. Germline V gives CDR1 MDHEN, CDR2 SYDVKM. CDR3 amino acids: CASTDRADTQYF.

The chain employs TRBV28 and TRBJ2-7; TCRdb reports TRBD2, a call that lacks DNA to check it against. Germline CDR1 and CDR2: MDHEN and SYDVKM. The CDR3 loop spans 12 amino acids. The CDR3 reads CASSLTAGEQDF. The variable domain in full, with the rest retrieved from reference TRBV28 and TRBJ2-7, is DVKVTQSSRYLVKRTGEKVFLECVQDMDHENMFWYRQDPGLGLRLIYFSYDVKMKEKGDIPEGYSVSREKKERFSLILESASTNQTSMYLCASSLTAGEQDFGPGTRLTVT.

CDR3 region: CASSLLGEETQYF. The chain employs TRBV7-9 and TRBJ2-5; TCRdb names TRBD1, which stays unverified in the absence of DNA. Germline V gene lookup returns CDR1 SEHNR and CDR2 FQNEAQ (reference sequence). The CDR3 spans 13 residues.

The chain carries TRBV10-3 and TRBJ2-1; TCRdb gives TRBD1 as the D gene, but with no DNA this cannot be confirmed. The CDR3 covers 12 residues. Germline CDR1 is ENHRY and CDR2 is SYGVKD. The CDR3 spells CATQGQGYELFF.

The chain recombines TRBV5-1 with TRBJ1-4; checking the TCRdb D call of TRBD1 is not possible without DNA. The CDR3 totals 14 residues. CDR1 and CDR2 (germline): SGHRS, YFSETQ. CDR3 sequence: CASSLGQPNEKLFF.

The chain combines TRBV11-2 with TRBJ2-4; the TRBD1 assignment by TCRdb is unverifiable without DNA. Germline V gene sequence: CDR1 SGHAT, CDR2 FQNNGV. This CDR3 is 14 amino acids long. This CDR3 reads CASSPAGAKNIQYF. Drawing the rest from reference TRBV11-2 and TRBJ2-4, the complete variable domain is EAGVAQSPRYKIIEKRQSVAFWCNPISGHATLYWYQQILGQGPKLLIQFQNNGVVDDSQLPKDRFSAERLKGVDSTLKIQPAKLEDSAVYLCASSPAGAKNIQYFGAGTRLSVL.

The V call is TRBV20-1, the J call TRBJ2-7; no DNA is available, so the TRBD1 call from TCRdb remains unchecked. The CDR3 spans 14 residues. Per the germline V gene, CDR1 is DFQATT and CDR2 is SNEGSKA (reference sequence). The CDR3 reads CSAREGASLVEQYF.

The V call is TRBV2, the J call TRBJ2-1. Germline V gene data show CDR1 as SNHLY and CDR2 as FYNNEI. This CDR3 is built from 14 residues. The CDR3 loop is CASRGLISYNEQFF.

The chain joins TRBV7-3 to TRBJ2-1; TCRdb picks TRBD1, but there is no DNA to check that call. CDR1 is SGHTA and CDR2 is FQGTGA in the germline V gene. The CDR3 has 15 residues. CDR3 protein: CASSLPTGPYNEQFF. Filled out from reference TRBV7-3 and TRBJ2-1, the complete variable domain reads GAGVSQTPSNKVTEKGKYVELRCDPISGHTALYWYRQSLGQGPEFLIYFQGTGAADDSGLPNDRFFAVRPEGSVSTLKIQRTERGDSAVYLCASSLPTGPYNEQFFGPGTRLTVL.

V usage is TRBV7-9 and J usage is TRBJ2-7. CDR3 size: 13 residues. Per the germline V gene, CDR1 is SEHNR and CDR2 is FQNEAQ (reference sequence). The CDR3 here is CASSLAPFYEQYF.

This chain connects TRBV30 to TRBJ1-2. The CDR3 contains 14 residues. Germline V gives CDR1 GTSNPN, CDR2 SVGIG (reference sequence). CDR3 region: CAWSDDFSNYGYTF.

The V gene is TRBV28, the J gene TRBJ2-5. Per the germline V gene, CDR1 is MDHEN and CDR2 is SYDVKM. The CDR3 has 13 residues. The CDR3 sequence: CASRSTEQETQYF.

The chain recombines TRBV7-2 with TRBJ1-1; the D gene TCRdb calls, TRBD1, cannot be checked with no DNA. The CDR3 extends over 14 amino acids. Looked up from germline, CDR1 is SGHTA and CDR2 is FQGNSA. The CDR3 sequence: CASSEQRVGSEAFF.

This rearrangement joins TRBV5-4 to TRBJ1-1; TCRdb proposes TRBD1, but this gene call is untestable without DNA. The CDR3 is 15 amino acids. Germline-derived CDR1 and CDR2 are SGHNT and YYREEE (reference sequence). The CDR3 loop is CASSLGGTGRTEAFF.

The CDR3 loop reads CATSRDPGALPTIEQFF. The chain is built from TRBV15 and TRBJ2-1; without DNA, the TCRdb call of TRBD1 cannot be checked. The CDR3 is 17 residues long. Germline V gene sequence: CDR1 LNHNV, CDR2 YYDKDF (reference sequence).

CDR3 region: CASSLKLYTGELFF. V usage is TRBV7-2 and J usage is TRBJ2-2. Per germline, CDR1 SGHTA and CDR2 FQGNSA. This CDR3 is 14 amino acids long.

The chain carries TRBV18 and TRBJ1-6. CDR3 length: 15 amino acids. Germline V gives CDR1 KGHSH, CDR2 LQKENI. This CDR3 is CASSPGTDYNSPLHF.

The chain employs TRBV5-1 and TRBJ2-7. The CDR3 is 13 residues long. Germline CDR1 reads SGHRS; CDR2 reads YFSETQ. CDR3 in amino acids: CASSLYGSYEQYF.

The chain links TRBV14 to TRBJ1-2; TCRdb calls TRBD1, which cannot be checked without DNA. The CDR3 extends over 13 amino acids. Germline V gene data show CDR1 as SGHDN and CDR2 as FVKESK. The CDR3 loop reads CASSGTGYNGYTF.

The V and J genes are TRBV10-3 and TRBJ1-1; TCRdb returns TRBD1, unconfirmable since there is no DNA. CDR1 is ENHRY, CDR2 SYGVKD, per germline. The CDR3 length is 14 residues. The CDR3 is CAISGQGGDVEAFF.

V is TRBV5-1 and J is TRBJ2-5; TCRdb picks TRBD1, but there is no DNA to check that call. There are 14 residues in the CDR3. CDR1 is SGHRS and CDR2 is YFSETQ in the germline V gene. The CDR3 region is CASSSIPGPETQYF.

The chain carries TRBV28 and TRBJ2-7; there is no DNA to check the TCRdb D call of TRBD1. Germline CDR1 and CDR2: MDHEN and SYDVKM. The CDR3 covers 14 residues. CDR3 in amino acids: CASSFSTGSYEQYF.

The chain couples TRBV28 to TRBJ2-1; TCRdb outputs TRBD2, but without DNA this stays unchecked. The germline V gene has CDR1 MDHEN and CDR2 SYDVKM. The CDR3 spans 11 residues. CDR3 sequence: CASSLGRAEFF.

V and J are TRBV18 and TRBJ1-5. Germline CDR1 is KGHSH and CDR2 is LQKENI. The CDR3 is 14 amino acids. The CDR3 sequence is CASSEQNSNQPQHF.